What follows is one TCR beta chain and its context. What it binds is unknown. Markers CD45RO/CCR7/CD25/CD127/CD95/CD27 served to sort CD4+ naive, central memory, regulatory and stem cell-like memory cells. Populations obtained by sorting all exceeded 98% purity. This specimen comes from a study of beta chain features in type 1 diabetes. Every isolated RNA sample was fully reverse transcribed, so sequencing captured expressed TCRB transcripts. An average of approximately 3.4 million reads was obtained for naive, central memory and regulatory T cell samples. This table comes from immunoSEQ multiplex PCR, and its TCRdb copy is limited to in-frame clones, with some not included. The repertoire includes about 650,000 clones, around 12% of them detected once, and around 0.12% sits in the top ten. Broader study findings: When Type 1 diabetes patients were examined, their TCRB CDR3s proved moderately but significantly shorter in all four CD4+ subsets. More deletions and fewer insertions at VDJ junctions were found in patients with type 1 diabetes.

Source material: naive CD4+ T cells from blood. The source is a man aged 25-45 years with type 1 diabetes.

The chain's CDR3 is CASSPGPQYNEQFF. In DNA form, the CDR3 reads TGTGCCAGCAGCCCAGGACCCCAATACAATGAGCAGTTCTTC. V and J are TRBV7-9 and TRBJ2-1; unclear D gene. The CDR3 loop spans 14 amino acids. Germline V CDR1 and CDR2: SEHNR, FQNEAQ (reference sequence). V was pared by 5 bases and J by 4 bases, with 12 bases between. The variable domain in full, with the rest retrieved from reference TRBV7-9 and TRBJ2-1, is DTGVSQNPRHKITKRGQNVTFRCDPISEHNRLYWYRQTLGQGPEFLTYFQNEAQLEKSRLLSDRFSAERPKGSFSTLEIQRTEQGDSAMYLCASSPGPQYNEQFFGPGTRLTVL.